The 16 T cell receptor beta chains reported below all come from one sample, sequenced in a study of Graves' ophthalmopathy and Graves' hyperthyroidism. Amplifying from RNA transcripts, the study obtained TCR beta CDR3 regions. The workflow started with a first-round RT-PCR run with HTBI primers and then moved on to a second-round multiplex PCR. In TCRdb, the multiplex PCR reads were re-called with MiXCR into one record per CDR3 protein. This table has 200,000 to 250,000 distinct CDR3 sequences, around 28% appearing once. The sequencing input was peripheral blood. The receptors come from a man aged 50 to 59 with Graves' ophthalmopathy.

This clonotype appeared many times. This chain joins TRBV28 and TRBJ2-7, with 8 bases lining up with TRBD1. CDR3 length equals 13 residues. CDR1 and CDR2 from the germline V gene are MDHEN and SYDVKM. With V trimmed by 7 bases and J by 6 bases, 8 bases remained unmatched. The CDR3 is CASNLDRAIEQYF. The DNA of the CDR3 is TGTGCCAGCAACCTGGACAGGGCCATCGAGCAGTACTTC.

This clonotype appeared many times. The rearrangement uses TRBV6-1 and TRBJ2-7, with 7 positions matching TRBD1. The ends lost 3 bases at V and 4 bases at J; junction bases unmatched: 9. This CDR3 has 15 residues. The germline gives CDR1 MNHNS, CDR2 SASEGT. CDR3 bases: TGTGCCAGCAGTGAGGCGGACAGGAGAGGTTACGAGCAGTACTTC. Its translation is CASSEADRRGYEQYF.

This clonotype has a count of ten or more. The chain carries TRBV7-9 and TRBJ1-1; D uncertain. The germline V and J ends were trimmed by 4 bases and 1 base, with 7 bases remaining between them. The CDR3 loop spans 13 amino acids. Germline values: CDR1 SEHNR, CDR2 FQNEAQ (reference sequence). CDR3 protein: CASSWITNTEAFF. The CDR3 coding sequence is TGTGCCAGCAGCTGGATAACGAACACTGAAGCTTTCTTT.

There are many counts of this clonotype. CDR3 nucleotide sequence: TGCAGTGCCCAGGACAGGGAGGGGGGCTACACCTTC. It yields the protein CSAQDREGGYTF. This sequence joins TRBV20-1 and TRBJ1-2, with 8 bases aligning to TRBD1. Germline trimming cut 6 bases from V and 8 bases from J; bases unmatched to any gene: 8. In germline, CDR1 is DFQATT, CDR2 SNEGSKA (reference sequence). The CDR3 length is 12 residues.

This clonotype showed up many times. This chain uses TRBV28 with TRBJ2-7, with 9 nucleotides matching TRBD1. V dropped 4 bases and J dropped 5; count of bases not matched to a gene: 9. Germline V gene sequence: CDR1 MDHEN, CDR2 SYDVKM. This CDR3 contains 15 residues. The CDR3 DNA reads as TGTGCCAGCAGTTCTTCCGGGACAGGGTCCAACGAGCAGTACTTC. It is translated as CASSSSGTGSNEQYF.

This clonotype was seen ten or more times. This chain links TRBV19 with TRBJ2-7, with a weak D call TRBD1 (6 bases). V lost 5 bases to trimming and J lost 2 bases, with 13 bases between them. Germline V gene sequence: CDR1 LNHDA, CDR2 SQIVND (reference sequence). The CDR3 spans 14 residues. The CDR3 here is CASSSGTNPYEQYF. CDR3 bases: TGTGCCAGTAGTTCCGGGACAAACCCCTACGAGCAGTACTTC.

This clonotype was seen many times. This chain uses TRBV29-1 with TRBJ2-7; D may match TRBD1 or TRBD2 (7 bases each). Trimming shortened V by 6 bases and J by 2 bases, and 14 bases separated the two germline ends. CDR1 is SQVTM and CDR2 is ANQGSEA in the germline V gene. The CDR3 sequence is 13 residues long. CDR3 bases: TGCAGCGTGAGGCCAGGGGGGGCCTACGAGCAGTACTTC. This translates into CSVRPGGAYEQYF.

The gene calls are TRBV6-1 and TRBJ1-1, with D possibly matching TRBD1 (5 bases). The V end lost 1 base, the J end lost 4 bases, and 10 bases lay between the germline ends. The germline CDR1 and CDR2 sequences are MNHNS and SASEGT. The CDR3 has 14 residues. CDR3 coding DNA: TGTGCCAGCAGTGAAGTGGCAGGGTTCACTGAAGCTTTCTTT. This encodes CASSEVAGFTEAFF.

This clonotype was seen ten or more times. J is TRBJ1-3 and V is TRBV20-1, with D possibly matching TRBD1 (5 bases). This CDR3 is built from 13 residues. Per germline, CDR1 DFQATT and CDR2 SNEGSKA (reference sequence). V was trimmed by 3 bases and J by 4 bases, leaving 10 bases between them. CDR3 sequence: CSASPGMGNTIYF. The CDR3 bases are TGCAGTGCTAGCCCAGGGATGGGAAACACCATATATTTT.

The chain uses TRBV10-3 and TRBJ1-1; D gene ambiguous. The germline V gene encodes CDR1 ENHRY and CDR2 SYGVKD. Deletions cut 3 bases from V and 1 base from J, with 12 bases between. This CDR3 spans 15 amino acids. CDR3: CAISEWSDGNTEAFF. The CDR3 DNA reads TGTGCCATCAGTGAATGGTCTGACGGGAACACTGAAGCTTTCTTT.

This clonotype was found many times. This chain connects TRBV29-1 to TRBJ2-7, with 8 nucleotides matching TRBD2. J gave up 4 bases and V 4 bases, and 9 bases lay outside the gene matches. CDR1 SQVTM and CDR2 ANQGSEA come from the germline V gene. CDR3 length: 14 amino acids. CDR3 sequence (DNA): TGCAGCGTTGCCTCGGGGGGCGGGAGGTACGAGCAGTACTTC. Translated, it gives CSVASGGGRYEQYF.

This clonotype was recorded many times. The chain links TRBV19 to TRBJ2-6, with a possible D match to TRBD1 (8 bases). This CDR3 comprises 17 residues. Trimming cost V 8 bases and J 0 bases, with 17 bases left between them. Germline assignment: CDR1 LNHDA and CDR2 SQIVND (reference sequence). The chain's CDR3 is CASGGAGGPSGANVLTF. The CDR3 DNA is TGTGCCAGTGGGGGGGCAGGGGGCCCCTCTGGGGCCAACGTCCTGACTTTC.

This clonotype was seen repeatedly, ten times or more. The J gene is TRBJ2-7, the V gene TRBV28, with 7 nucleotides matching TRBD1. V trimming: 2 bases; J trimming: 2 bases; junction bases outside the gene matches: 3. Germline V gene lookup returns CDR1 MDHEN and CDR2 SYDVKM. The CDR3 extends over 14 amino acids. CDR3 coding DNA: TGTGCCAGCAGTTTAATTGGGACAGCCTACGAGCAGTACTTC. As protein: CASSLIGTAYEQYF.

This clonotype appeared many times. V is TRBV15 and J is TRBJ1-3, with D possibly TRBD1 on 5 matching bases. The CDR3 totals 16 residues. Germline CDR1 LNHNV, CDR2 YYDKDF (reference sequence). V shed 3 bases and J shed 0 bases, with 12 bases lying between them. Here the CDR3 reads CATSRDILSSGNTIYF. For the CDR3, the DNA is TGTGCCACCAGCAGGGACATCTTAAGCTCTGGAAACACCATATATTTT. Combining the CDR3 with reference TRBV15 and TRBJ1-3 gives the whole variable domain DAMVIQNPRYQVTQFGKPVTLSCSQTLNHNVMYWYQQKSSQAPKLLFHYYDKDFNNEADTPDNFQSRRPNTSFCFLDIRSPGLGDTAMYLCATSRDILSSGNTIYFGEGSWLTVV.

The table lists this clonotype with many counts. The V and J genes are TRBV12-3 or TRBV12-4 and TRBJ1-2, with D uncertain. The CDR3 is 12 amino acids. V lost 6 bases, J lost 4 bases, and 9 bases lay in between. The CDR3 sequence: CASSVSVYGYTF. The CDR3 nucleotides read TGTGCCAGCAGCGTTTCTGTCTATGGCTACACCTTC.

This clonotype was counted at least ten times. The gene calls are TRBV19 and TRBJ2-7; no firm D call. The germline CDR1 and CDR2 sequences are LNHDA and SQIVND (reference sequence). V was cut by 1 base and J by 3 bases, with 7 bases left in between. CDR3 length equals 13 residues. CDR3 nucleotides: TGTGCCAGTAGTATAGCAGGAGACTACGAGCAGTACTTC. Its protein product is CASSIAGDYEQYF.